The sequence of this T cell receptor beta chain was determined in a study of control samples from healthy donors and cancer patients. This clone was seen just once. The junction had 2 bases not matched to a gene; V was cut back by 0 bases and J by 7 bases. This CDR3 spans 15 amino acids. CDR1 MNHEY and CDR2 SVGEGT come from the germline V gene. Repertoires were generated with immunoSEQ multiplex PCR, while TCRdb's copy carries only in-frame clones and drops some. In the table there are around 100,000 clones, roughly nine tenths of which are singletons. This sequence originates from a woman in her 70s in good health. Specimen: blood. The rearrangement uses TRBV6-2 or TRBV6-3 and TRBJ2-1; 11 nucleotides align to TRBD2. The CDR3 coding sequence is TGTGCCAGCAGTTACTCTAGCGGGGGGGGAAATGAGCAGTTCTTC. Its protein is CASSYSSGGGNEQFF.